This T cell receptor beta chain is from a study of PD-L1 blockade in urothelial cancer listed by TCRdb under 2017. With respect to the entire study: Every patient began therapy around 2014 and was given atezolizumab 1,200 mg intravenously every 3 weeks. Blood samples were analyzed 3 weeks after the start of treatment (second dose) and 6 weeks after the start of treatment. About 90% of the 29 patients were males with bladder-origin urothelial cancer, and about 65% of the roughly 30 reported a prior smoking history. Durable clinical benefit was defined as progression-free survival longer than 6 months, and TCR features were also tested against progression-free and overall survival. Pretreatment tumor samples, along with matched peripheral blood collected serially before and after atezolizumab treatment, underwent TCR sequencing. Patients had an ECOG performance status of 0 or 1 and had received between 0 and 3 prior chemotherapy regimens. Durable clinical benefit was achieved by nine patients but not by the remaining 20. In the same patients who had TCR sequencing, pretreatment tumors also underwent whole exome sequencing and RNA sequencing. A median of roughly 140,000 T cells and 80,000 or so unique TCRs was obtained from blood samples, and a median clonality of about 0.08 was observed. Just over 28 patients had pretreatment blood TCR-seq, some 24 had at least one posttreatment blood collection, and some 24 had tumor TCR-seq. Somatic, immune and clinical correlates of response to PD-L1 blockade with atezolizumab in urothelial cancer were the focus of an exploratory multi-omic analysis.

Per the publication, the time point label means: peripheral blood 6 weeks after treatment start. A cohort of more than 25 patients with locally advanced or metastatic urothelial carcinoma, treated at Memorial Sloan Kettering on a trial protocol, was included. Peripheral blood mononuclear cells were collected pretreatment and during treatment, with between 1 and 8 total time points obtained per patient. The Qiagen DNeasy Blood extraction kit was used to purify genomic DNA from total PBMCs and tumor samples. PBMCs were collected pretreatment and during treatment, and were isolated and stored as previously described. Paper-wide results and their limitations: Among patients with durable benefit, tumor-associated TCR clones showed greater expansion in peripheral blood 3 weeks after treatment started (n of about 21, p = 0.022). A pretreatment peripheral blood TCR clonality below the median was linked to improved progression-free and overall survival. Because the sample size was small (n of about 30) and many of the analyses were exploratory, the results are meant to be hypothesis-generating.

In regard to this clone: This clone's antigen is unknown. The sample holds no much larger clone one base away, and base qualities are not on file.

Synthetic TCR analog templates were spiked into each PCR to estimate absolute template abundance from read counts. TCRbeta CDR3 regions were amplified from genomic DNA with bias-controlled V and J gene primers using the immunoSEQ assay. Sequencing of rearranged TCRbeta segments was done at approximately 20X coverage. The authors' analysis ran thus. Sequencing errors were corrected by clustering and CDR3s were annotated against IMGT to assign V, D and J genes. Downstream analyses used only productive TCRbeta rearrangements, leaving out any out-of-frame or stop-codon sequences. To compute clonality, Shannon entropy was normalized by the log of the number of unique productive sequences and then subtracted from one. Fisher's exact test with Benjamini-Hochberg correction, using a cutoff of adjusted p below 0.01, was how clones that differed between time points or between blood and tumor were identified. Here the immuneACCESS table is served through TCRdb, limited to in-frame sequences with V and J called. Missing clones are a known gap in these copies; in checked studies unresolved V genes cover under half, and the rest lacks a known reason. V, J and clone size are taken as reported in that table, and D and trimming were inferred from the DNA itself. Present in this sample are about 66,000 clones, about nine tenths of which were seen just once. The top ten hold approximately 10% of the sample.

This sequence originates from a man between 60 and 75 years old with urothelial cancer. The sequenced sample was PBMCs, obtained around atezolizumab (anti-PD-L1) treatment.

The CDR3 corresponds to CASSLPDRVSYNEQFF. The nucleotide sequence reads TGTGCCAGCTCACTACCTGACAGGGTATCCTACAATGAGCAGTTCTTC. The receptor chain draws on TRBV18 and TRBJ2-1; 7 of the junction bases match TRBD1. The CDR3 spans 16 residues, from the cysteine through the phenylalanine. CDR3 DNA is the only sequence kept; it has 48 bases, read in frame from the first base. From V the trimming removes 4 bases and from J it removes 1 base, while the gene matches leave 7 bases of the junction unaccounted for. From the germline V gene, CDR1 is KGHSH and CDR2 is LQKENI. Extended through the reference TRBV18 and TRBJ2-1 proteins, this CDR3 yields the full variable domain: NAGVMQNPRHLVRRRGQEARLRCSPMKGHSHVYWYRQLPEEGLKFMVYLQKENIIDESGMPKERFSAEFPKEGPSILRIQQVVRGDSAAYFCASSLPDRVSYNEQFFGPGTRLTVL.